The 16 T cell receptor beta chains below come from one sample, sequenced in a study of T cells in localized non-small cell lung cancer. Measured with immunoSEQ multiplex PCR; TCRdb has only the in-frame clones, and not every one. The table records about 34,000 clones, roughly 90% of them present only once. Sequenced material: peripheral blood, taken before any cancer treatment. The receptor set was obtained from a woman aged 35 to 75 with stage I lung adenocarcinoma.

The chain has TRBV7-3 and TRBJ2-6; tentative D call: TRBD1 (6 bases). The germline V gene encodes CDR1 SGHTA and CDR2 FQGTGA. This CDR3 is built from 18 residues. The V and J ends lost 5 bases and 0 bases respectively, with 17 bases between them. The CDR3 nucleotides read TGTGCCAGCAGCACAATGACAGGTTGGGTCTCTGGGGCCAACGTCCTGACTTTC. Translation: CASSTMTGWVSGANVLTF.

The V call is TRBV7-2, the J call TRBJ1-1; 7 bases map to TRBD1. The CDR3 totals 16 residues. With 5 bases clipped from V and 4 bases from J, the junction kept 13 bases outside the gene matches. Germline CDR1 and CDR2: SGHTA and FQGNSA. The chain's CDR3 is CASSLGWGRGSTEAFF. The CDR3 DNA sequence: TGTGCCAGCAGCCTAGGGTGGGGCAGGGGGAGCACTGAAGCTTTCTTT.

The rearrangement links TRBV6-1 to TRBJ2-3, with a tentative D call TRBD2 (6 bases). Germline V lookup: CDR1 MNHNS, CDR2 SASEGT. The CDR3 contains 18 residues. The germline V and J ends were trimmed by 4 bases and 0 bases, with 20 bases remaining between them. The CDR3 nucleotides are TGTGCCAGCAGTGCCATCCCGGAGACTAGGACGAGCACAGATACGCAGTATTTT. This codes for CASSAIPETRTSTDTQYF.

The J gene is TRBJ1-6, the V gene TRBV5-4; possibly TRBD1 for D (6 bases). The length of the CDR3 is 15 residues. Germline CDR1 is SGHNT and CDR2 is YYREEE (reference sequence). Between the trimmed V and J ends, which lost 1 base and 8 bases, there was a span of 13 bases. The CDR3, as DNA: TGTGCCAGCAGCTTGTGGCAGGGGCAGTATTCACCCCTCCACTTT. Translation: CASSLWQGQYSPLHF. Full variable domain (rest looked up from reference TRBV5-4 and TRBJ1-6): ETGVTQSPTHLIKTRGQQVTLRCSSQSGHNTVSWYQQALGQGPQFIFQYYREEENGRGNFPPRFSGLQFPNYSSELNVNALELDDSALYLCASSLWQGQYSPLHFGNGTRLTVT.

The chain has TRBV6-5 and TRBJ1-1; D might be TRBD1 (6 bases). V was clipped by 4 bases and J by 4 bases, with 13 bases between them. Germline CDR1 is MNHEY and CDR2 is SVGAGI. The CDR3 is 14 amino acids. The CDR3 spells CASSFRGGTTEAFF. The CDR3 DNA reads TGTGCCAGCAGTTTCCGAGGGGGAACCACTGAAGCTTTCTTT.

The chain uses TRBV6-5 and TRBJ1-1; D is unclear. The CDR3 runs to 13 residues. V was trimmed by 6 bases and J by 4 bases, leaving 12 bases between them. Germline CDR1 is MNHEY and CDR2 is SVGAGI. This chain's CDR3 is CASRPGVGTEAFF. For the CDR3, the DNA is TGTGCCAGCAGACCCGGGGTTGGCACTGAAGCTTTCTTT.

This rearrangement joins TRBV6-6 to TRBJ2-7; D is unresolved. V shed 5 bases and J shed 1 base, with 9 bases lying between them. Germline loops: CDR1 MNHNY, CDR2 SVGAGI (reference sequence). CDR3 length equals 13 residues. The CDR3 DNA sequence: TGTGCCAGCAGTCCCTCCGTATCCTACGAGCAGTACTTC. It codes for CASSPSVSYEQYF.

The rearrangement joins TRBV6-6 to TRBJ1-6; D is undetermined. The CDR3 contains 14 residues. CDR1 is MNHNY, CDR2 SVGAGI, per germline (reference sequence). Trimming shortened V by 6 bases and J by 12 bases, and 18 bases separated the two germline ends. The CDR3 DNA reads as TGTGCCAGCAGACCCTATACCCCAAGCATACCCCTCCACTTT. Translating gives CASRPYTPSIPLHF.

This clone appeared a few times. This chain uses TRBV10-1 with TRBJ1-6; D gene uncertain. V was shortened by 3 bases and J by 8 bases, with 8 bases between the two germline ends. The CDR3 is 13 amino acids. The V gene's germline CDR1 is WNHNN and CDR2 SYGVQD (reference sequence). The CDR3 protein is CASSDTLDSPLHF. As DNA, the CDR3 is TGCGCCAGCAGTGACACTTTGGATTCACCCCTCCACTTT.

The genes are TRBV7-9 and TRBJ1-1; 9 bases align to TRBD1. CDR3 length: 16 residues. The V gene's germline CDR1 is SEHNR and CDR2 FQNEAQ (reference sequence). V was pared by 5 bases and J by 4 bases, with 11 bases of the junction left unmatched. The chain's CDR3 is CASSQGQGTGGTEAFF. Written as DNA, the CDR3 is TGTGCCAGCAGCCAAGGACAGGGGACAGGCGGCACTGAAGCTTTCTTT.

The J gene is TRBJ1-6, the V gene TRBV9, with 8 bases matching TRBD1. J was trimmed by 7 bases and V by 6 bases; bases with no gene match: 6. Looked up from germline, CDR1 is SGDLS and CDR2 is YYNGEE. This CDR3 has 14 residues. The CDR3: CASTSQGVNSPLHF. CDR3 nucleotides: TGTGCCAGCACCTCACAGGGGGTGAATTCACCCCTCCACTTT.

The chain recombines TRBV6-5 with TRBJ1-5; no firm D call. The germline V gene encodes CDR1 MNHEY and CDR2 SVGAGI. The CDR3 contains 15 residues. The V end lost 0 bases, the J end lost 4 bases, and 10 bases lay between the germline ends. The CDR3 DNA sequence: TGTGCCAGCAGTTACTCGACCCCCTTGAATCAGCCCCAGCATTTT. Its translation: CASSYSTPLNQPQHF.

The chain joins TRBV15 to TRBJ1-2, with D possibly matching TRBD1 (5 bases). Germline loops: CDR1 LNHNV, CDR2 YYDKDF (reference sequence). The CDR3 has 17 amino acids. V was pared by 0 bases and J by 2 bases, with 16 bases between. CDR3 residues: CATSRDVTEGRNYGYTF. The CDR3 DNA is TGTGCCACCAGCAGAGATGTGACAGAGGGGCGCAACTATGGCTACACCTTC.

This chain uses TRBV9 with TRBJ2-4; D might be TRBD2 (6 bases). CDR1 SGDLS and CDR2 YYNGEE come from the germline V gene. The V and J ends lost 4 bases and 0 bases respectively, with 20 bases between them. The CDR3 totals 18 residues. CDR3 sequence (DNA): TGTGCCAGCAGCACGGGGGTGGACGGAGATATAGCCAAAAACATTCAGTACTTC. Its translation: CASSTGVDGDIAKNIQYF. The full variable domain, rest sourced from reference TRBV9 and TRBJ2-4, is DSGVTQTPKHLITATGQRVTLRCSPRSGDLSVYWYQQSLDQGLQFLIQYYNGEERAKGNILERFSAQQFPDLHSELNLSSLELGDSALYFCASSTGVDGDIAKNIQYFGAGTRLSVL.

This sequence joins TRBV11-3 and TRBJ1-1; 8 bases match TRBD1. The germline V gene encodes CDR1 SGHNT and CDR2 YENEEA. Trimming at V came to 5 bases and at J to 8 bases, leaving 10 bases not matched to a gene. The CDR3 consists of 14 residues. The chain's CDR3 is CASSKRTGSDEAFF. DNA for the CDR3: TGTGCCAGCAGCAAACGGACAGGGTCGGACGAAGCTTTCTTT.

This CDR3 is CASSLTGSNQPQHF. The CDR3 DNA reads TGTGCCAGCAGTTTAACAGGTAGCAATCAGCCCCAGCATTTT. V is TRBV27 and J is TRBJ1-5, with TRBD1 as a possible D gene (5 bases). Trimming took 2 bases from V and 0 from J, leaving 5 bases between them. The CDR3 has 14 amino acids. In germline, CDR1 is MNHEY, CDR2 SMNVEV (reference sequence).